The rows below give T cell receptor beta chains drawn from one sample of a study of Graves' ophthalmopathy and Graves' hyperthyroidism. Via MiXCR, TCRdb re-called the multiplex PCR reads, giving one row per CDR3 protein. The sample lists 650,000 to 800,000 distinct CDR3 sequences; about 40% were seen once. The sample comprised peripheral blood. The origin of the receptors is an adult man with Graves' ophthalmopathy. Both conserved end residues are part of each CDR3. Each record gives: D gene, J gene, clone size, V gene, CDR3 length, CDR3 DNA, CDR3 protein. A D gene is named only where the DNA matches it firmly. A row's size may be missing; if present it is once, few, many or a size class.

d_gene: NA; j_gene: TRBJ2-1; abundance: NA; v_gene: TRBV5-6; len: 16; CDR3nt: TGTGCCAGCAGCTTTCCCCCGGGCCTGTCATACAATGAGCAGTTCTTC; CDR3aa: CASSFPPGLSYNEQFF
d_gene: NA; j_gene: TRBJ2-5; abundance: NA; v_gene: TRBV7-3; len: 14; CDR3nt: TGTGCCAGCAGCTCACCCCAAACGGAGTTGACCCAGTACTTC; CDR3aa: CASSSPQTELTQYF
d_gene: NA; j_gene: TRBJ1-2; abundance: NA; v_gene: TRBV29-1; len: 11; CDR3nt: TGCAGCCCTGACAGCTACTATGGCTACACCTTC; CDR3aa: CSPDSYYGYTF
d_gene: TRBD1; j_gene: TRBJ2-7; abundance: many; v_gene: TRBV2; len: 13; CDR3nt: TGTGCCAGCCCGGGACAGGGGGGCTACGAGCAGTACTTC; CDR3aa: CASPGQGGYEQYF
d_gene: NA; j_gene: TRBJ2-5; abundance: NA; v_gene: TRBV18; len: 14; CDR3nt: TGTGCCAGCTCACGAGCCGGGACATTGGAGACCCAGTACTTC; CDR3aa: CASSRAGTLETQYF
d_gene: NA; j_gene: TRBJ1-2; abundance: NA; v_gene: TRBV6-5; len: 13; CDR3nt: TGTGCCAGCAGTTACTCGAATAGCTATGGCTACACCTTC; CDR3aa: CASSYSNSYGYTF
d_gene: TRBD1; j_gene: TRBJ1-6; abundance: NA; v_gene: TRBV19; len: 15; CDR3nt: TGTGCCAGTAGTAAACGACGGACAGGGAATTCACCCCTCCACTTT; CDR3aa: CASSKRRTGNSPLHF
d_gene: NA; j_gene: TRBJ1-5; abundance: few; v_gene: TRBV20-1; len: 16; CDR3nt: TGCAGTGCTATGCGGGACGTCCGAGGCCCCAATCAGCCCCAGCATTTT; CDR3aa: CSAMRDVRGPNQPQHF
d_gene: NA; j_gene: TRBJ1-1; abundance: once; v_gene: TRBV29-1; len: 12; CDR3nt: TGCAGCTTGATCGCGACCAACACTGAAGCTTTCTTT; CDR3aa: CSLIATNTEAFF
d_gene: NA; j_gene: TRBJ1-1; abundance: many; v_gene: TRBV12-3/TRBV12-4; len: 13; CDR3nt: TGTGCCAGCAGTTTCGCAATGAACACTGAAGCTTTCTTT; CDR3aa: CASSFAMNTEAFF
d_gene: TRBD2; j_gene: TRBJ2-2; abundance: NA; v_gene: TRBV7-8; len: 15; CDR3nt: TGTGCCAGCAGCCCCCGGGACTACTCAGACCGGGGAGCTGTTTTT; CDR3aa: CASSPRDYSDRGAVF
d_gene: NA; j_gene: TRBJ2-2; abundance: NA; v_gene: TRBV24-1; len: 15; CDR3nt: TGTGCCACCAGTGATTGGAGGGGGTCGGCCGGGGAGCTGTTTTTT; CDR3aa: CATSDWRGSAGELFF
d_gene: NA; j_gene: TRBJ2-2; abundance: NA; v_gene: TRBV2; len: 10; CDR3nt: TGTGCCAGCATTGGTTTGGAGCTGTTTTTT; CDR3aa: CASIGLELFF
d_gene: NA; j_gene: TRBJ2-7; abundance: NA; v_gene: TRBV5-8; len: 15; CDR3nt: TGTGCCAGCAGCTTGTTTCAGGGGTCATCCTACGAGCAGTACTTC; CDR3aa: CASSLFQGSSYEQYF
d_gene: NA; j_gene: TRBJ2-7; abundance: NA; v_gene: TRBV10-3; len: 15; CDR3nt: TGTGCCATCAGCAGCCAAGTAGATACGGTCTACGAGCAGTACTTC; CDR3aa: CAISSQVDTVYEQYF
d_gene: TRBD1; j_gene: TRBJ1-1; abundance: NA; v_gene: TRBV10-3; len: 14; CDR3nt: TGTGCCATCGGGACAGGGGGCGTGAAAACTGAAGCTTTCTTT; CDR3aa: CAIGTGGVKTEAFF
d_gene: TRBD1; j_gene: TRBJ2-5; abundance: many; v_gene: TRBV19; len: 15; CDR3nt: TGTGCCAGTAGTGTGGGACAGGGCATCCAAGAGACCCAGTACTTC; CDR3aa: CASSVGQGIQETQYF
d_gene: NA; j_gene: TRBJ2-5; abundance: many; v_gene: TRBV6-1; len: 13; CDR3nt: TGTGCCAGCGGAGACCCCGCCGCAGAGACCCAGTACTTC; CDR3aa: CASGDPAAETQYF
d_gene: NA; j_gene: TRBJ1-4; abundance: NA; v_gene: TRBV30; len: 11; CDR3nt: TGTGCCTGGGAGTCCCCTGAAAAACTGTTTTTT; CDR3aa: CAWESPEKLFF
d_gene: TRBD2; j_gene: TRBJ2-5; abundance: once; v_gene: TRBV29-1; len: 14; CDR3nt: TGCAGCGCCAACGGGGCGGGAGGGCAAGAGACCCAGTACTTC; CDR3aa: CSANGAGGQETQYF
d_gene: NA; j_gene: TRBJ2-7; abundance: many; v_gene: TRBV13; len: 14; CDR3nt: TGTGCCAGCAGCTTAGCGGAATTGGGTAGCGAGCAGTACTTC; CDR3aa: CASSLAELGSEQYF
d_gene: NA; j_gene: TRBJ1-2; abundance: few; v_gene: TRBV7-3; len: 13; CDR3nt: TGTGCCAGCAGCTTAGGAGGGGGGAGTGGCTACACCTTC; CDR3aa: CASSLGGGSGYTF
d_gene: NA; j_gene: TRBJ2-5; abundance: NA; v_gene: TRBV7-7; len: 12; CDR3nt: TGTGCTAGCAGCCCGGGGATCGAGACCCAGTACTTC; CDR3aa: CASSPGIETQYF
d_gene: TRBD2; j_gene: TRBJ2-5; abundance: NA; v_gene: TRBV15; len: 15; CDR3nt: TGTGCCACCAGCAGAGACGGGAGGGCCGCTGAGACCCAGTACTTC; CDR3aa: CATSRDGRAAETQYF
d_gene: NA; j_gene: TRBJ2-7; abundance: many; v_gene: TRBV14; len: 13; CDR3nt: TGTGCCAGCCAGGGGACAACCCCCTACGAGCAGTACTTC; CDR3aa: CASQGTTPYEQYF
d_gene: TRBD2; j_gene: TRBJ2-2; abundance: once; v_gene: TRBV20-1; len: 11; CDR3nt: TGCAGTGGGGGGACTAGCGGGGAGCTGTTTTTT; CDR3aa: CSGGTSGELFF
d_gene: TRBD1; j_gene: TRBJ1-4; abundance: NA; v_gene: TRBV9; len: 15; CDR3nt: TGTGCCAGCAGCATTACCGGGACAGGGACAGCGAAACTGTTTTTT; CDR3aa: CASSITGTGTAKLFF
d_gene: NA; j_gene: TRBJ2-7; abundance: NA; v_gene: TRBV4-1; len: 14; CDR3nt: TGCGCCAGCAGCCAAGGGGACCGCTACTACGAGCAGTACTTC; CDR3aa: CASSQGDRYYEQYF
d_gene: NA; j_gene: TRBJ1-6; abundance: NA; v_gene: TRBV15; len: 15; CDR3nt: TGTGCCGCCAGCAGGCCAGAATCCTATAATTCACCCCTCCACTTT; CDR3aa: CAASRPESYNSPLHF
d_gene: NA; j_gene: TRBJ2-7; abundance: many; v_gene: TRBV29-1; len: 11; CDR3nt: TGCAGCGTTGAATCACAGGGCGAGCAGTACTTC; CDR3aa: CSVESQGEQYF
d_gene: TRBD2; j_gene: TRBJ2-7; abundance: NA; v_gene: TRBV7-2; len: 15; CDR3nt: TGTGCCAGCAGCCAAGAAGACGGCGGGAGTTACGAGCAGTACTTC; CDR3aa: CASSQEDGGSYEQYF
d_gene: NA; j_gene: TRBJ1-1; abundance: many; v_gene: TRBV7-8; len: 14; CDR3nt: TGTGCCAGCAGCAACACAGGGCGGAACACTGAAGCTTTCTTT; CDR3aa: CASSNTGRNTEAFF
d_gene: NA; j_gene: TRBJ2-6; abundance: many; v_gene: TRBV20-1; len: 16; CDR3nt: TGCAGTGCTAGGGGGGCGGGGGAATCTGGGGCCAACGTCCTGACTTTC; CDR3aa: CSARGAGESGANVLTF
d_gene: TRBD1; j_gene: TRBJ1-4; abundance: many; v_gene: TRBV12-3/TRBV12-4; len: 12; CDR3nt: TGTGCCAGCAGTCGGACAGGGTTGAAACTGTTTTTT; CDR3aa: CASSRTGLKLFF
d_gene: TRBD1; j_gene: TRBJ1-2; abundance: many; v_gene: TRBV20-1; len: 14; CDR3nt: TGCAGTGCTGATAGACAGGGGGCAGTCTATGGCTACACCTTC; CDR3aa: CSADRQGAVYGYTF
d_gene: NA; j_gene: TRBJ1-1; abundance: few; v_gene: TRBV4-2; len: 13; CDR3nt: TGTGCCAGCAGCCAAGGTGGGACCCGTGAAGCTTTCTTT; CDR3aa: CASSQGGTREAFF
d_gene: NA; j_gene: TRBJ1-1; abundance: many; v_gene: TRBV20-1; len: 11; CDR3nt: TGCAGTGCTCCAAGGTGGACTGAAGCTTTCTTT; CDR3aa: CSAPRWTEAFF
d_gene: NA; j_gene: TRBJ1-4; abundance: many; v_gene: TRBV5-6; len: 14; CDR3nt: TGTGCCAGCAGCTTGGGACACGGTAATGAAAAACTGTTTTTT; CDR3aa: CASSLGHGNEKLFF
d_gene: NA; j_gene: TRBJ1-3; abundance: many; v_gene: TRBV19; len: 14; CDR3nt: TGTGCCAGTAGTATCCCGGGCCGTGGAAACACCATATATTTT; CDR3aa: CASSIPGRGNTIYF
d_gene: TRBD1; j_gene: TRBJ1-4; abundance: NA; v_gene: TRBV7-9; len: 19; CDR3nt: TGTGCCAGCAGCATATATCTCCTTTGGGCAGGGGGAACTAATGAAAAACTGTTTTTT; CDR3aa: CASSIYLLWAGGTNEKLFF
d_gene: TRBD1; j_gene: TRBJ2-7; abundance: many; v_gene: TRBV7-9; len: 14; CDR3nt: TGTGCCAGCAGCGGACAGGGGTTGAGCTACGAGCAGTACTTC; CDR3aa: CASSGQGLSYEQYF